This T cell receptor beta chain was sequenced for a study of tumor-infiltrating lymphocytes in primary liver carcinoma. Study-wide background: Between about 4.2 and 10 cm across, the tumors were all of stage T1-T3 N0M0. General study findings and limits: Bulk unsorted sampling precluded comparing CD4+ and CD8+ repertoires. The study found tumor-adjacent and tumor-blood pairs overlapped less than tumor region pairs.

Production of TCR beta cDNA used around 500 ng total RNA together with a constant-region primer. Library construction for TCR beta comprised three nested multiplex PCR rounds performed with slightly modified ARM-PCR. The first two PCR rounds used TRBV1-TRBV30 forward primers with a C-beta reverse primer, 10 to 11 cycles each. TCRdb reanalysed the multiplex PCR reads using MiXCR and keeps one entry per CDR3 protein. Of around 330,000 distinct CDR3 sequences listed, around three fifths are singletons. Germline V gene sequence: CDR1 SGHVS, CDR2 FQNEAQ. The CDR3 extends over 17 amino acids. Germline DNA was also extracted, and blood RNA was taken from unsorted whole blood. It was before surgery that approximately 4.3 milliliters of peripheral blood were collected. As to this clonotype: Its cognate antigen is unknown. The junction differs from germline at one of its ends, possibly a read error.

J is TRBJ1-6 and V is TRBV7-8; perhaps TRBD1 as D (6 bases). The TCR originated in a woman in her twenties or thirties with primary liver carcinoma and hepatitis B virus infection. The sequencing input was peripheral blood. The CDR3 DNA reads TGTGCCAGCAGCTACGGGACAAGGGGCTCCTATAATTCATCCCTCCACTTT. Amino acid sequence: CASSYGTRGSYNSSLHF.